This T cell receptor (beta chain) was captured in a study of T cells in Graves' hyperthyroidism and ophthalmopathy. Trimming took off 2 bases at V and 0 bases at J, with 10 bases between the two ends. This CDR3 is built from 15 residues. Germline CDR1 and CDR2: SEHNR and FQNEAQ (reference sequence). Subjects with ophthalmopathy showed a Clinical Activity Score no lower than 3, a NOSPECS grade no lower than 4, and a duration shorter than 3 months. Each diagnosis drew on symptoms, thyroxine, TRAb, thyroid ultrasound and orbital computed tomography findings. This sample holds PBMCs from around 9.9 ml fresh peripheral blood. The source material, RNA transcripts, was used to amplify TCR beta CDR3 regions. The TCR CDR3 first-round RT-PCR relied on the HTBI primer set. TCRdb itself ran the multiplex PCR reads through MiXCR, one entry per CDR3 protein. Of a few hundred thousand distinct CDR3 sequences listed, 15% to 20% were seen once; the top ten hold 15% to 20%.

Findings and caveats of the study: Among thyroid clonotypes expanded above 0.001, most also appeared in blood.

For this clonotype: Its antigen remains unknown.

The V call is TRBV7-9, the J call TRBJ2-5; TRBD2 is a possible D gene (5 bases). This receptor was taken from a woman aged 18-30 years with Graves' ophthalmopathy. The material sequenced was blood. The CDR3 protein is CASSLWTQYQETQYF. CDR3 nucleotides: TGTGCCAGCAGCTTATGGACTCAGTACCAAGAGACCCAGTACTTC.